These 30 T cell receptor beta chains were all obtained from the same sample, sequenced in a study of OX40 agonist ivuxolimab in advanced cancers. The data were produced by immunoSEQ multiplex PCR, yet TCRdb's version contains in-frame clones alone and is incomplete. The table includes more than 80,000 clones, 91% detected once. The material sequenced was CD4+ or CD8+ T cells sorted from blood, taken in a trial of the OX40 agonist ivuxolimab. The receptors come from an adult with an advanced solid tumor such as melanoma, head and neck, liver or kidney cancer.

The gene calls are TRBV5-1 and TRBJ2-1; no firm D call. The germline V gene encodes CDR1 SGHRS and CDR2 YFSETQ. The CDR3 length is 13 residues. V lost 4 bases and J lost 8, with 13 bases in between. The DNA of the CDR3 is TGCGCCAGCAGCCCCTACCCCCAGGATGAGCAGTTCTTC. Translation gives CASSPYPQDEQFF.

The chain links TRBV27 to TRBJ2-3; D possibly uses TRBD1 or TRBD2 (5 bases each). Germline lookup yields CDR1 MNHEY and CDR2 SMNVEV (reference sequence). V was trimmed by 0 bases and J by 0 bases, leaving 10 bases between them. This CDR3 contains 16 residues. Here the CDR3 DNA reads TGTGCCAGCAGTTTATCCCGGGGCGGGAGCACAGATACGCAGTATTTT. Its protein product is CASSLSRGGSTDTQYF.

This chain joins TRBV11-2 and TRBJ2-7; 8 bases line up with TRBD2. This CDR3 region has 14 residues. Germline CDR1 SGHAT, CDR2 FQNNGV. With 5 bases clipped from V and 3 bases from J, the junction kept 6 bases outside the gene matches. This CDR3 is CASSKQRGSYEQYF. Written as DNA, the CDR3 is TGTGCCAGCAGCAAACAGCGGGGGAGCTACGAGCAGTACTTC.

This clone was seen a few times. The chain is built from TRBV6-9 and TRBJ1-1; D remains ambiguous. V dropped 1 base and J dropped 1 base, with 4 bases sitting between them. Germline V gives CDR1 MNHGY, CDR2 SVAAGI. The CDR3 totals 13 residues. The CDR3 here is CASSYLENTEAFF. In DNA, the CDR3 is TGTGCCAGCAGTTATTTGGAGAACACTGAAGCTTTCTTT.

For the CDR3, the DNA is TGTGCCAGCAACACCGGGACGGCCGGAAACACCATATATTTT. This translates into CASNTGTAGNTIYF. V usage is TRBV28 and J usage is TRBJ1-3, with a tentative D call TRBD1 (5 bases). Germline V gives CDR1 MDHEN, CDR2 SYDVKM. The CDR3 extends over 14 amino acids. Trimming left V 7 bases short and J 4 bases short, with 14 bases between.

The chain recombines TRBV28 with TRBJ2-5; 8 nucleotides agree with TRBD2. J lost 5 bases, V lost 1 base, and 0 bases had no gene match. The V gene's germline CDR1 is MDHEN and CDR2 SYDVKM. The CDR3 covers 13 residues. The CDR3 DNA is TGTGCCAGCAGTTTATCGGGGGGGGAGACCCAGTACTTC. Protein sequence: CASSLSGGETQYF.

This chain joins TRBV5-1 and TRBJ1-1; D might be TRBD1 (5 bases). Germline V gene data show CDR1 as SGHRS and CDR2 as YFSETQ. V was shortened by 4 bases and J by 0 bases, with 10 bases between the two germline ends. The CDR3 extends over 14 amino acids. This CDR3 is CASSPGTMNTEAFF. DNA for the CDR3: TGCGCCAGCAGCCCTGGGACCATGAACACTGAAGCTTTCTTT.

The chain combines TRBV7-9 with TRBJ1-1, with 8 nucleotides matching TRBD1. The J segment lost 4 bases and the V segment lost 4 bases, leaving 5 bases of the junction unmatched. The CDR3 extends over 14 amino acids. CDR1 is SEHNR and CDR2 is FQNEAQ in the germline V gene (reference sequence). CDR3 amino acids: CASSSQGAGTEAFF. In nucleotides, the CDR3 is TGTGCCAGCAGCTCTCAGGGGGCAGGCACTGAAGCTTTCTTT.

This chain connects TRBV21-1 to TRBJ2-7. TRBV21-1 is labeled a pseudogene. The CDR3 totals 10 residues. The CDR3 region is CASPPREQYF. Written as DNA, the CDR3 is TGTGCCAGCCCCCCACGCGAGCAGTACTTC.

This chain joins TRBV5-1 and TRBJ2-7; D is undetermined. Germline CDR1 is SGHRS and CDR2 is YFSETQ. This CDR3 has 16 amino acids. V was trimmed by 4 bases and J by 0 bases, leaving 17 bases between them. The CDR3 nucleotides are TGCGCCAGCAGCGCGGTATCCTCTCCAGTCTCCTACGAGCAGTACTTC. Its protein is CASSAVSSPVSYEQYF.

V usage is TRBV18 and J usage is TRBJ2-3; 10 bases are shared with TRBD1. Trimming cost V 3 bases and J 3 bases; bases outside gene matches: 6. CDR3 length equals 16 residues. Germline V CDR1 and CDR2: KGHSH, LQKENI. The CDR3 region has the DNA TGTGCCAGCTCACCTCGGGACAGGGGTTTGACAGATACGCAGTATTTT. Protein product: CASSPRDRGLTDTQYF.

The chain employs TRBV6-6 and TRBJ2-3; D uncertain. CDR1 and CDR2 (germline): MNHNY, SVGAGI (reference sequence). The CDR3 is 14 residues long. V was pared by 3 bases and J by 4 bases, with 11 bases between. The CDR3 DNA reads as TGTGCCAGCAGTTATTTAGTCCCCGCAGATACGCAGTATTTT. Protein product: CASSYLVPADTQYF.

The CDR3 region is CASSQDGYGAGGRDTQYF. Written as DNA, the CDR3 is TGTGCCAGCAGCCAAGATGGATATGGAGCGGGAGGTAGAGATACGCAGTATTTT. This chain joins TRBV4-2 and TRBJ2-3; 9 nucleotides agree with TRBD2. V shed 0 bases and J 5 bases; nucleotides not matched to a gene: 12. The CDR3 sequence is 18 residues long. The germline V gene encodes CDR1 LGHNA and CDR2 YNFKEQ.

The rearrangement uses TRBV28 and TRBJ2-2; 9 bases are shared with TRBD1. With 7 bases clipped from V and 7 bases from J, the junction kept 10 bases outside the gene matches. This CDR3 is 15 amino acids long. The germline V gene encodes CDR1 MDHEN and CDR2 SYDVKM. The CDR3 nucleotides are TGTGCCAGCATCTCCGGGACAGGGACTCTCGGGGAGCTGTTTTTT. Encoded protein: CASISGTGTLGELFF.

The rearrangement uses TRBV5-1 and TRBJ2-7; D might be TRBD2 (5 bases). The CDR3 totals 17 residues. Germline CDR1 is SGHRS and CDR2 is YFSETQ. Trimming cost V 4 bases and J 0 bases, with 20 bases left between them. The CDR3 DNA follows: TGCGCCAGCAGCACGCAGGCTAGCCAGAGGAGCTCCTACGAGCAGTACTTC. Translated, it gives CASSTQASQRSSYEQYF.

This chain joins TRBV18 and TRBJ2-1; 12 bases are shared with TRBD2. With 5 bases clipped from V and 0 bases from J, the junction kept 8 bases outside the gene matches. The CDR3 totals 18 residues. The germline V gene has CDR1 KGHSH and CDR2 LQKENI. The CDR3 loop reads CASSGLAGGKGSYNEQFF. CDR3 coding DNA: TGTGCCAGCTCAGGTCTAGCGGGAGGGAAAGGCTCCTACAATGAGCAGTTCTTC. Drawing the rest from reference TRBV18 and TRBJ2-1, the complete variable domain is NAGVMQNPRHLVRRRGQEARLRCSPMKGHSHVYWYRQLPEEGLKFMVYLQKENIIDESGMPKERFSAEFPKEGPSILRIQQVVRGDSAAYFCASSGLAGGKGSYNEQFFGPGTRLTVL.

This clone was observed a handful of times. This chain links TRBV9 with TRBJ1-1, with D unresolved. Germline CDR1 reads SGDLS; CDR2 reads YYNGEE. The CDR3 runs 14 residues. Trimming shortened V by 1 base and J by 1 base, and 8 bases separated the two germline ends. DNA of the CDR3: TGTGCCAGCAGCGTAATCGCCGAGAACACTGAAGCTTTCTTT. Residues: CASSVIAENTEAFF.

The chain employs TRBV2 and TRBJ2-2; tentatively, D is TRBD1 (5 bases). This CDR3 region has 14 residues. V was clipped by 6 bases and J by 5 bases, with 13 bases between them. In germline, CDR1 is SNHLY, CDR2 FYNNEI. The CDR3 loop reads CASRGAVGTGELFF. The CDR3 DNA is TGTGCCAGCAGAGGGGCGGTTGGGACCGGGGAGCTGTTTTTT.

J is TRBJ2-5 and V is TRBV6-4, with TRBD2 matching over 11 bases. CDR3 length: 15 residues. Trimming cost V 3 bases and J 5 bases; bases outside gene matches: 5. Germline CDR1 and CDR2: MRHNA and SNTAGT. The DNA for the CDR3 is TGTGCCAGCAGTGAACTAGCGGGAGCGTTCGAGACCCAGTACTTC. It codes for CASSELAGAFETQYF.

This chain joins TRBV7-2 and TRBJ2-7, with 15 bases fitting TRBD2. V lost 4 bases, J lost 6 bases, and 7 bases stayed unmatched. Germline V gene lookup returns CDR1 SGHTA and CDR2 FQGNSA. The CDR3 has 16 residues. The CDR3 here is CASSSRTSGRGGEQYF. In DNA, the CDR3 is TGTGCCAGCAGCTCCCGGACTAGCGGGAGGGGCGGCGAGCAGTACTTC.

The rearrangement links TRBV7-2 to TRBJ2-2; 9 bases are a match to TRBD1. The CDR3 contains 14 residues. V shed 4 bases and J 8 bases; nucleotides not matched to a gene: 5. Germline assignment: CDR1 SGHTA and CDR2 FQGNSA. CDR3 nucleotides: TGTGCCAGCAGCTCACAGGGGGCTATAGGGGAGCTGTTTTTT. It translates to CASSSQGAIGELFF. Complete variable domain (other parts from reference TRBV7-2 and TRBJ2-2): GAGVSQSPSNKVTEKGKDVELRCDPISGHTALYWYRQSLGQGLEFLIYFQGNSAPDKSGLPSDRFSAERTGGSVSTLTIQRTQQEDSAVYLCASSSQGAIGELFFGEGSRLTVL.

The chain employs TRBV28 and TRBJ2-4; 12 nucleotides agree with TRBD2. Germline loops: CDR1 MDHEN, CDR2 SYDVKM. V lost 8 bases and J lost 7; bases outside the gene matches: 12. The CDR3 covers 16 residues. This chain's CDR3 is CASQTSGSSKMNIQYF. The CDR3 nucleotides read TGTGCCAGCCAGACTAGCGGGAGCTCCAAAATGAACATTCAGTACTTC.

This chain joins TRBV10-1 and TRBJ2-7; TRBD2 matches 7 bases. The CDR3 length is 14 residues. The V segment lost 3 bases and the J segment 2 bases; nucleotides outside the gene matches: 4. Looked up from germline, CDR1 is WNHNN and CDR2 is SYGVQD (reference sequence). The CDR3 reads CASSDGGSPYEQYF. The CDR3 region has the DNA TGCGCCAGCAGTGACGGCGGGAGCCCCTACGAGCAGTACTTC.

The J gene is TRBJ2-7, the V gene TRBV2, with 7 bases aligning to TRBD1. Germline V gene sequence: CDR1 SNHLY, CDR2 FYNNEI. This CDR3 is 14 amino acids long. The V segment lost 6 bases and the J segment 3 bases; nucleotides outside the gene matches: 8. CDR3: CASSPRDRSYEQYF. Here the CDR3 DNA reads TGTGCCAGCAGCCCCCGGGACAGAAGCTACGAGCAGTACTTC. Using reference TRBV2 and TRBJ2-7 for the parts outside the CDR3, the full variable domain is EPEVTQTPSHQVTQMGQEVILRCVPISNHLYFYWYRQILGQKVEFLVSFYNNEISEKSEIFDDQFSVERPDGSNFTLKIRSTKLEDSAMYFCASSPRDRSYEQYFGPGTRLTVT.

J is TRBJ2-7 and V is TRBV15, with 8 nucleotides matching TRBD2. This CDR3 is built from 16 residues. Per germline, CDR1 LNHNV and CDR2 YYDKDF (reference sequence). Losses at the gene ends were 0 bases for V and 7 bases for J; bases not matched to a gene: 11. The CDR3 here is CATSRDVEAGAREQYF. CDR3 nucleotide sequence: TGTGCCACCAGCAGAGATGTGGAAGCGGGAGCTCGAGAGCAGTACTTC.

The chain combines TRBV5-1 with TRBJ2-5; TRBD1 matches 7 bases. Germline V gene data show CDR1 as SGHRS and CDR2 as YFSETQ. This CDR3 has 14 amino acids. The V and J ends lost 1 base and 4 bases, in that order; junction bases with no gene match: 4. CDR3 sequence (DNA): TGCGCCAGCAGCTTGTACGCAGGGGGAGAGACCCAGTACTTC. Protein: CASSLYAGGETQYF.

This CDR3 is CASSSGQGQETQYF. For the CDR3, the DNA is TGTGCCAGCAGCTCGGGACAGGGCCAAGAGACCCAGTACTTC. This rearrangement joins TRBV7-2 to TRBJ2-5, with TRBD1 identical over 9 bases. Germline values: CDR1 SGHTA, CDR2 FQGNSA. The trim removed 4 bases at V and 1 base at J, leaving 1 base unmatched. The CDR3 is 14 residues long.

The chain links TRBV6-5 to TRBJ2-3, with D unresolved. The germline gives CDR1 MNHEY, CDR2 SVGAGI. The length of the CDR3 is 14 residues. Trimming cost V 4 bases and J 8 bases, with 16 bases left between them. The CDR3 coding sequence is TGTGCCAGCAGTTCCGGACGGCCTCAGGCTACGCAGTATTTT. This gives the protein CASSSGRPQATQYF.

This chain uses TRBV7-2 with TRBJ2-1; TRBD2 agrees at 13 bases. This CDR3 has 16 residues. Germline V lookup: CDR1 SGHTA, CDR2 FQGNSA. With 5 bases clipped from V and 4 bases from J, the junction kept 5 bases outside the gene matches. CDR3 protein: CASSPPGLAGYNEQFF. The CDR3 DNA follows: TGTGCCAGCAGCCCGCCGGGACTAGCGGGATACAATGAGCAGTTCTTC.

In this sample, this clone turned up a few times. The rearrangement links TRBV18 to TRBJ1-3; weak D call: TRBD1 (6 bases). The CDR3 contains 16 residues. V was pared by 2 bases and J by 2 bases, with 13 bases between. Germline CDR1 reads KGHSH; CDR2 reads LQKENI. CDR3 in amino acids: CASSPGQQGTGNTIYF. The CDR3 DNA reads TGTGCCAGCTCACCAGGGCAGCAGGGGACTGGAAACACCATATATTTT. Full variable domain (outside the CDR3, taken from reference TRBV18 and TRBJ1-3): NAGVMQNPRHLVRRRGQEARLRCSPMKGHSHVYWYRQLPEEGLKFMVYLQKENIIDESGMPKERFSAEFPKEGPSILRIQQVVRGDSAAYFCASSPGQQGTGNTIYFGEGSWLTVV.